One and the same sample provided the 2 T cell receptor beta chains below, sequenced in a study of identical twins. Each CDR3 protein is one row after TCRdb ran MiXCR on the 5' RACE reads. The sample carries about 550,000 distinct CDR3 sequences, approximately 20% recorded once. The same sample was also used in a study of yellow fever vaccine responses in identical twins.

Sequences were obtained from CD4+ T cells sorted from blood. These TCRs come from a woman in her late teens or twenties in good health.

The chain employs TRBV5-1 and TRBJ1-2; D is perhaps TRBD1 (6 bases). Germline V gives CDR1 SGHRS, CDR2 YFSETQ. Trimming cost V 3 bases and J 4 bases, with 16 bases left between them. The CDR3 runs 15 residues. DNA of the CDR3: TGCGCCAGCAGCTCAGGGGTCGACAGGTTCTATGGCTACACCTTC. This gives the protein CASSSGVDRFYGYTF.

This clonotype was recorded many times. This chain uses TRBV5-1 with TRBJ2-2; a weak D match, TRBD1 (6 bases). CDR3 size: 15 residues. Deletions cut 2 bases from V and 0 bases from J, with 8 bases between. The germline V gene has CDR1 SGHRS and CDR2 YFSETQ. DNA for the CDR3: TGCGCCAGCAGCTTTGACAGGCCGAACACCGGGGAGCTGTTTTTT. Encoded protein: CASSFDRPNTGELFF.